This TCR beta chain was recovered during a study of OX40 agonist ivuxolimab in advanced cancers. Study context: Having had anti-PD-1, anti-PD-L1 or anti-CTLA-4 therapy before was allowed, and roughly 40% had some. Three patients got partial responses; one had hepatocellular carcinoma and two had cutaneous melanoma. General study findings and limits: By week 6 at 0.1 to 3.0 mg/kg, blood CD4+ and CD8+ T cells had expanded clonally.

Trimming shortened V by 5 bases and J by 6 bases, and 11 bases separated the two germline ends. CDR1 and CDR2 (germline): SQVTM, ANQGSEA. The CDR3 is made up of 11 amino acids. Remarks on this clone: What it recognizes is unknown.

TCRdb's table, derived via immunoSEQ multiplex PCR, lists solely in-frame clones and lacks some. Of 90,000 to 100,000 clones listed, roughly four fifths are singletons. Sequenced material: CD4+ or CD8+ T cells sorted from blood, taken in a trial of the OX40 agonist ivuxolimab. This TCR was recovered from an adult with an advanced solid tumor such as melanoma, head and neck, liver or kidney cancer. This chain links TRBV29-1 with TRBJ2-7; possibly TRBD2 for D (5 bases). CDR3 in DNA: TGCAGCGTTAAGGTGGGGAGCGAGCAGTACTTC. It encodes CSVKVGSEQYF.